This TCR beta chain is drawn from a study of CD8 T cells in ankylosing spondylitis. V dropped 3 bases and J dropped 0 bases, with 11 bases sitting between them. The CDR3 sequence is 15 residues long. Germline values: CDR1 LGHDT, CDR2 YNNKEL (reference sequence). Details on this clonotype: Its antigen is as yet unknown.

TCRdb analysed the 5' RACE reads with MiXCR anew, one entry per CDR3 protein. The table lists a few hundred thousand distinct CDR3 sequences, more than 20% of them singletons. Whole-study findings and limits: In ankylosing spondylitis blood, a motif of roughly eight highly homologous TCR beta variants appeared characteristic.

The sample was blood, either unsorted or a sorted T cell fraction (not recorded which). The TCR sequence derives from a male donor with ankylosing spondylitis. V usage is TRBV3-1 and J usage is TRBJ1-2; D ambiguous. The CDR3: CASSQQLVSNYGYTF. The CDR3 DNA sequence: TGTGCCAGCAGCCAGCAATTAGTATCTAACTATGGCTACACCTTC. Full variable domain (missing parts from reference TRBV3-1 and TRBJ1-2): DTAVSQTPKYLVTQMGNDKSIKCEQNLGHDTMYWYKQDSKKFLKIMFSYNNKELIINETVPNRFSPKSPDKAHLNLHINSLELGDSAVYFCASSQQLVSNYGYTFGSGTRLTVV.